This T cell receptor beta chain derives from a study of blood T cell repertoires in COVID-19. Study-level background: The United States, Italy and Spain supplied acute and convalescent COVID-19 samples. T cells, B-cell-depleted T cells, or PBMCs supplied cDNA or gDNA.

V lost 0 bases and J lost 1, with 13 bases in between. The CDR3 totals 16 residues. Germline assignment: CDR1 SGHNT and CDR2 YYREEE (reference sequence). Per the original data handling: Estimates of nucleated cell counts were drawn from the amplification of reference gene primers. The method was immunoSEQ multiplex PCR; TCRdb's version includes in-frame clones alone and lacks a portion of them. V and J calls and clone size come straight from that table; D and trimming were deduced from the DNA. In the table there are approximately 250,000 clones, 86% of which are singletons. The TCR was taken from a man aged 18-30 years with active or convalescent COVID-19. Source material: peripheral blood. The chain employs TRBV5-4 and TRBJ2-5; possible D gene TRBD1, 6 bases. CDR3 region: CASSLGQVLPQETQYF. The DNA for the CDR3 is TGTGCCAGCAGCTTGGGACAGGTCCTTCCCCAAGAGACCCAGTACTTC.